The T cell receptor beta chain under discussion was sequenced for a study of T cells in Graves' hyperthyroidism and ophthalmopathy. Trimming took 8 bases from V and 2 from J; bases not matched to a gene: 6. The CDR3 covers 13 residues. Lactation, pregnancy, other autoimmune disease or uncontrolled infection led to exclusion of patients. The authors took PBMCs from over 8.5 ml fresh peripheral blood. Regarding the study as a whole: Blood also held most thyroid clonotypes expanded beyond 0.001.

RNA transcripts served as the template for amplifying TCR beta CDR3 regions. A first-round RT-PCR of the TCR CDR3 used the HTBI primer set. TCRdb reprocessed the multiplex PCR reads with MiXCR, giving one entry per CDR3 protein. The data show around 370,000 distinct CDR3 sequences, approximately 18% seen once. With regard to this clonotype: The antigen is unknown.

This chain uses TRBV6-7 with TRBJ2-7, with TRBD1 matching over 7 bases. TRBV6-7 carries the ORF label, with uncertain function. The clonotype comes from a man aged 18 to 30 with Graves' ophthalmopathy. The sample comprised blood. The CDR3 loop reads CASGTATPYEQYF. The CDR3 region has the DNA TGTGCCAGCGGGACAGCAACCCCCTACGAGCAGTACTTC.